This T cell receptor beta chain originates from a study of cytomegalovirus exposure and HLA in healthy donors. 13 Jbeta primers and 60 Vbeta primers were used for the PCR. Authors' processing steps: Later work found 80 million or so unique TCR beta chains, with roughly 11 million shared. Sequencing used immunoSEQ multiplex PCR; TCRdb keeps in-frame clones, though not all of them. V, J and clone size reflect that table, while D and trimming were determined from the DNA. The sample contains about 160,000 clones, 84% of which appear only once. This clone was found once. Antigen unknown. Study observations and caveats: The dataset shows that most TCR sequences were rare, while some public TCRs occurred in many donors. Follow-up analysis found HLA locus-dependent TCR association rates, highest for DRB1 and lowest for HLA-C. Excluded: some indistinguishable V segments such as TRBV6-2 and TRBV6-3.

The CDR3 is 14 residues long. Germline V gives CDR1 MNHEY, CDR2 SVGAGI. Trimming pared 0 bases from V and 6 bases from J, leaving 9 bases between. The clonotype was recovered from a man aged 25 to 45 in good health and CMV-seronegative. The chain uses TRBV6-5 and TRBJ2-1; maybe TRBD2 (5 bases). Sequenced sample: PBMCs. The CDR3 protein is CASSYSGLPNEQFF. The DNA of the CDR3 is TGTGCCAGCAGTTACTCCGGACTCCCCAATGAGCAGTTCTTC.